Following are 29 T cell receptor beta chains from one sample sequenced in a study of metastatic and nonmetastatic thyroid tumors. TCRdb ran MiXCR on the PCR reads. The sample shows about 24,000 clones, 21% of them seen only once. All patients were untreated before thyroid surgery. Material: blood. The receptors stem from a male donor with papillary thyroid cancer or a benign thyroid nodule (not recorded which). Some clones in this sample may be carry-over from other donors' samples.

The chain employs TRBV6-1 and TRBJ2-2, with D perhaps matching TRBD1 (6 bases). This CDR3 has 13 residues. Germline assignment: CDR1 MNHNS and CDR2 SASEGT. The V gene lost 8 bases and the J gene lost 6 bases, with 13 bases spanning the gap. The CDR3 DNA is TGTGCCAGCCGTACAGGGTCGGCCGGGGAGCTGTTTTTT. This translates into CASRTGSAGELFF.

This clone has at least ten counts. The chain joins TRBV9 to TRBJ1-5, with 9 bases fitting TRBD1. Germline CDR1 SGDLS, CDR2 YYNGEE. The CDR3 has 16 amino acids. With 0 bases clipped from V and 11 bases from J, the junction kept 12 bases outside the gene matches. CDR3 sequence: CASSVGPSGQGSAQHF. CDR3 bases: TGTGCCAGCAGCGTAGGCCCTTCGGGACAGGGTTCGGCCCAGCATTTT.

This clone was seen a handful of times. One junction end does not reproduce the germline sequence, and a read error may be involved. DNA of the CDR3: TGTGCCAGCAGTTACCAAGAGCACACAGATACGCGGTATTTT. It codes for CASSYQEHTDTRYF. This chain links TRBV6-2 or TRBV6-3 with TRBJ2-3; no definite D call. Germline CDR1 MNHEY, CDR2 SVGEGT. The CDR3 extends over 14 amino acids.

The chain recombines TRBV20-1 with TRBJ1-5; D unclear. Germline assignment: CDR1 DFQATT and CDR2 SNEGSKA (reference sequence). Trimming left V 2 bases short and J 4 bases short, with 12 bases between. The CDR3 loop spans 14 amino acids. The CDR3 bases are TGCAGTGCTAGATCGACGGGAAAGAATCAGCCCCAGCATTTT. Translating gives CSARSTGKNQPQHF.

This clone counts as medium-sized. The chain recombines TRBV28 with TRBJ1-1; weak D call: TRBD1 (5 bases). CDR1 and CDR2 from the germline V gene are MDHEN and SYDVKM. The length of the CDR3 is 13 residues. Trimming removed 10 bases at V and 2 bases at J, with 14 bases between. Here the CDR3 DNA reads TGTGCCACCAGGAGTGGGGGAAACACTGAAGCTTTCTTT. As protein: CATRSGGNTEAFF. Together with reference TRBV28 and TRBJ1-1, the CDR3 gives the full variable domain: DVKVTQSSRYLVKRTGEKVFLECVQDMDHENMFWYRQDPGLGLRLIYFSYDVKMKEKGDIPEGYSVSREKKERFSLILESASTNQTSMYLCATRSGGNTEAFFGQGTRLTVV.

The chain uses TRBV6-2 or TRBV6-3 and TRBJ1-1, with TRBD1 matching 7 bases. There are 14 residues in the CDR3. Germline trimming cut 2 bases from V and 3 bases from J; bases unmatched to any gene: 3. CDR1 and CDR2 from the germline V gene are MNHEY and SVGEGT. This CDR3 is CASSYVRGDTEAFF. The CDR3 coding sequence is TGTGCCAGCAGTTACGTCAGGGGGGACACTGAAGCTTTCTTT.

This sequence joins TRBV9 and TRBJ2-1; possibly TRBD1 for D (6 bases). This CDR3 contains 16 residues. Trimming stripped 0 bases from V and 8 bases from J, with 18 bases between. From germline, CDR1 is SGDLS and CDR2 YYNGEE. The DNA for the CDR3 is TGTGCCAGCAGCGTAGAACCCAGGGGTGCTTTGTATGAGCAGTTCTTC. Translating gives CASSVEPRGALYEQFF.

This clone was seen at least ten times. Other nucleotide sequences from this sample produce the same CDR3. The V gene is TRBV20-1, the J gene TRBJ2-2, with D perhaps matching TRBD2 (6 bases). With 2 bases removed from V and 3 bases from J, the gap between germline ends came to 16 bases. In germline, CDR1 is DFQATT, CDR2 SNEGSKA (reference sequence). The CDR3 extends over 16 amino acids. The CDR3 region is CSARSVIGEDTGELFF. The CDR3 coding sequence is TGCAGTGCTAGAAGCGTTATAGGGGAGGACACCGGGGAGCTGTTTTTT.

This clone was recorded many times. The chain joins TRBV10-2 to TRBJ1-4; D not certain. The CDR3 runs to 12 residues. The V end was cut by 3 bases, the J end by 8 bases, with 7 bases between. CDR1 WSHSY and CDR2 SAAADI come from the germline V gene. The CDR3 DNA reads TGCGCCAGCAGTGAAATGAGGGAAAAACTGTTTTTT. The encoded protein is CASSEMREKLFF.

The V and J genes are TRBV10-3 and TRBJ2-1; 9 positions agree with TRBD2. CDR3 length: 16 residues. Germline CDR1 reads ENHRY; CDR2 reads SYGVKD. J lost 3 bases, V lost 10 bases, and 13 bases had no gene match. CDR3 loop: CATNPTGLADYNEQFF. The CDR3 DNA is TGTGCCACTAACCCGACGGGACTAGCAGACTACAATGAGCAGTTCTTC.

Ten or more counts support this clone. The V gene is TRBV4-1, the J gene TRBJ2-3; D possibly corresponds to TRBD2 (6 bases). This CDR3 is 16 amino acids long. Germline lookup yields CDR1 MGHRA and CDR2 YSYEKL. V gave up 0 bases and J gave up 3 bases, with 13 bases separating them. CDR3 in amino acids: CASSQDQGLTTDTQYF. The DNA for the CDR3 is TGCGCCAGCAGCCAAGATCAAGGACTAACAACAGATACGCAGTATTTT.

The J gene is TRBJ1-1, the V gene TRBV24-1; D is ambiguous. This CDR3 has 13 residues. Germline V CDR1 and CDR2: KGHDR, SFDVKD. V lost 3 bases and J 5 bases, leaving 9 bases between the germline ends. The CDR3 is CATSDRGWTEAFF. The DNA of the CDR3 is TGTGCCACCAGTGATCGAGGGTGGACTGAAGCTTTCTTT.

This clone was detected many times. The chain couples TRBV27 to TRBJ2-2; 8 bases match TRBD2. This CDR3 comprises 15 residues. The J segment lost 5 bases and the V segment lost 0 bases, leaving 2 bases of the junction unmatched. In germline, CDR1 is MNHEY, CDR2 SMNVEV (reference sequence). The CDR3 region has the DNA TGTGCCAGCAGTTTATCGGGCGGGGGGACCGGGGAGCTGTTTTTT. Protein product: CASSLSGGGTGELFF.

A remark on this clone: One end of the junction varies from germline; a read error may be responsible. This sequence joins TRBV28 and TRBJ1-5; TRBD1 might be the D (5 bases). This CDR3 contains 15 residues. Germline V lookup: CDR1 MDHEN, CDR2 SYDVKM. DNA for the CDR3: TGTGCCAGCAGTCTGACAGTGTTTTTGGATCATCCCCAGCATTTT. Encoded protein: CASSLTVFLDHPQHF.

This sequence joins TRBV20-1 and TRBJ1-1; D unresolved. V was clipped by 6 bases and J by 10 bases, with 18 bases between them. The CDR3 runs 12 residues. Germline CDR1 reads DFQATT; CDR2 reads SNEGSKA (reference sequence). The CDR3 sequence: CSASSWGEGAFF. CDR3 DNA sequence: TGCAGTGCCAGCAGCTGGGGAGAGGGAGCTTTCTTT.

This clone was seen just once. The V and J genes are TRBV20-1 and TRBJ1-1; no reliable D call. The length of the CDR3 is 12 residues. Trimming cost V 5 bases and J 0 bases, with 7 bases left between them. CDR1 and CDR2 from the germline V gene are DFQATT and SNEGSKA (reference sequence). The CDR3 loop reads CSALTLNTEAFF. As DNA, the CDR3 is TGCAGTGCTCTCACGCTGAACACTGAAGCTTTCTTT.

This chain uses TRBV29-1 with TRBJ2-5, with D perhaps matching TRBD2 (6 bases). CDR1 SQVTM and CDR2 ANQGSEA come from the germline V gene. With 7 bases removed from V and 7 bases from J, the gap between germline ends came to 13 bases. The CDR3 has 11 amino acids. CDR3 amino acids: CSARDSGTQYF. The CDR3 DNA reads TGCAGCGCCAGGGACTCCGGGACCCAGTACTTC. The full variable domain, in which reference TRBV29-1 and TRBJ2-5 provide the parts outside the CDR3, is SAVISQKPSRDICQRGTSLTIQCQVDSQVTMMFWYRQQPGQSLTLIATANQGSEATYESGFVIDKFPISRPNLTFSTLTVSNMSPEDSSIYLCSARDSGTQYFGPGTRLLVL.

V is TRBV13 and J is TRBJ2-4; D is possibly TRBD2 (6 bases). The assigned J gene may be wrong: the sequence end matches TRBJ2-1 better. CDR3 length equals 15 residues. Germline loops: CDR1 PRHDT, CDR2 FYEKMQ (reference sequence). Written as DNA, the CDR3 is TGTGCCAGCAGCTTAGACCAGGGTGGGGGGAATGAGCAGTTCTTC. Translating gives CASSLDQGGGNEQFF.

The V gene is TRBV20-1, the J gene TRBJ2-3; TRBD1 agrees at 9 bases. The CDR3 extends over 15 amino acids. V trimming: 7 bases; J trimming: 5 bases; junction bases outside the gene matches: 13. The germline CDR1 and CDR2 sequences are DFQATT and SNEGSKA (reference sequence). The CDR3 is CSDSTGGDKLDTQYF. The CDR3 region has the DNA TGCAGTGACAGTACAGGGGGCGACAAACTAGATACGCAGTATTTT.

The chain couples TRBV11-2 to TRBJ2-7; 7 nucleotides match TRBD1. V gave up 1 base and J gave up 3 bases; unmatched junction bases: 6. Per the germline V gene, CDR1 is SGHAT and CDR2 is FQNNGV. The CDR3 runs 15 residues. Written as DNA, the CDR3 is TGTGCCAGCAGCTTAGGGACAGGACCTATCTACGAGCAGTACTTC. Protein sequence: CASSLGTGPIYEQYF. The full variable domain, in which reference TRBV11-2 and TRBJ2-7 provide the parts outside the CDR3, is EAGVAQSPRYKIIEKRQSVAFWCNPISGHATLYWYQQILGQGPKLLIQFQNNGVVDDSQLPKDRFSAERLKGVDSTLKIQPAKLEDSAVYLCASSLGTGPIYEQYFGPGTRLTVT.

This clone was detected only a few times. V gene TRBV12-3 or TRBV12-4 combines with J gene TRBJ1-6, with TRBD1 as a possible D gene (5 bases). The CDR3 length is 15 residues. Deletions cut 8 bases from V and 9 bases from J, with 20 bases between. The CDR3 nucleotides read TGTGCCAGCTCGAGTGGATACCGGGGGAGTTCACCCCTCCACTTT. It codes for CASSSGYRGSSPLHF.

The gene calls are TRBV28 and TRBJ2-1, with 9 bases fitting TRBD2. CDR3 length: 16 amino acids. CDR1 is MDHEN, CDR2 SYDVKM, per germline. The junction had 7 bases not matched to a gene; V was cut back by 2 bases and J by 5 bases. CDR3 DNA: TGTGCCAGCAGTTTAGCGGGAGGGGCCGGGGACAATGAGCAGTTCTTC. It is translated as CASSLAGGAGDNEQFF.

The chain has TRBV25-1 and TRBJ2-7; D is unresolved. Germline CDR1 and CDR2: MGHDK and SYGVNS. V lost 1 base, J lost 7 bases, and 17 bases lay in between. This CDR3 is 15 amino acids long. The CDR3 region is CASSEFAVGPQEQYF. The CDR3 DNA follows: TGTGCCAGCAGTGAATTTGCGGTAGGGCCGCAGGAGCAGTACTTC.

Many counts were recorded for this clone. Being one base from a much bigger clone, this may be a read error. The chain uses TRBV6-1 and TRBJ1-4, with D perhaps TRBD1 (5 bases). This CDR3 has 16 residues. CDR1 and CDR2 from the germline V gene are MNHNS and SASEGT. V was clipped by 5 bases and J by 4 bases, with 17 bases between them. The CDR3 region is CASSSLPTDLNEKLFF. The CDR3, as DNA: TGTGCCAGCAGTAGCCTCCCGACAGACCTTAATGAAAAACTGTTTTTT.

This clone has at least ten counts. This sequence joins TRBV10-3 and TRBJ2-4; perhaps TRBD1 as D (5 bases). V dropped 3 bases and J dropped 0 bases, with 12 bases sitting between them. CDR3 length equals 16 residues. Per the germline V gene, CDR1 is ENHRY and CDR2 is SYGVKD. The CDR3 spells CAISETGDLAKNIQYF. In nucleotides, the CDR3 is TGTGCCATCAGTGAAACAGGCGATCTAGCCAAAAACATTCAGTACTTC.

This clone was counted many times. The rearrangement joins TRBV10-1 to TRBJ1-4; D unclear. This CDR3 comprises 15 residues. Per germline, CDR1 WNHNN and CDR2 SYGVQD (reference sequence). V shed 4 bases and J shed 4 bases, with 13 bases lying between them. The CDR3 DNA reads TGCGCCAGCAGTGGAACGGACCGTTATAATGAAAAACTGTTTTTT. It codes for CASSGTDRYNEKLFF.

This clone has at least ten counts. V is TRBV6-1 and J is TRBJ1-5; D is perhaps TRBD1 (5 bases). Germline V gene sequence: CDR1 MNHNS, CDR2 SASEGT. The CDR3 has 15 residues. The V end was cut by 5 bases, the J end by 2 bases, with 13 bases between. The CDR3 spells CASSPAGGGNQPQHF. Here the CDR3 DNA reads TGTGCCAGCAGTCCCGCCGGGGGGGGCAATCAGCCCCAGCATTTT.

This clone came up a few times. The CDR3 DNA reads TGTGCCTGGAGTGTGGGAGGAAACACCATATATTTT. This sequence encodes CAWSVGGNTIYF. The rearrangement links TRBV30 to TRBJ1-3, with D hard to call. This CDR3 has 12 residues. The ends were cut back, 0 bases at V and 4 bases at J, with 4 bases in the middle. Germline values: CDR1 GTSNPN, CDR2 SVGIG (reference sequence).

Within the sample, this clone is medium-sized. The J gene is TRBJ2-7, the V gene TRBV30; TRBD2 matches 13 bases. The CDR3 runs to 17 residues. The V gene's germline CDR1 is GTSNPN and CDR2 SVGIG (reference sequence). The V segment lost 3 bases and the J segment 0 bases; nucleotides outside the gene matches: 8. The CDR3 DNA reads TGTGCCTGGAGCTCTGGGACTAGCGGGAAGAGCTCCTACGAGCAGTACTTC. Amino acid sequence: CAWSSGTSGKSSYEQYF.